A selection of T cell receptor beta chains follows, all from one sample in a study of shared clonotypes between healthy human individuals. Using immunoSEQ multiplex PCR, the repertoire was profiled, and TCRdb retains in-frame clones only, with some absent. The table lists more than 2,000,000 clones, roughly nine tenths of them singletons. The source material was naive CD4+ T cells sorted from blood. These receptor sequences come from a young man in good health. The CDR3 runs from the conserved cysteine through the conserved F or W. D genes are given only for firm matches. Rows may omit the clone size; those that give it use once, few, many or a size class.

cdr3_aa: CASSRSSGREETQYF; cdr3_nt: TGCGCCAGCAGCCGGTCTAGCGGGAGAGAAGAGACCCAGTACTTC; v_call: TRBV5-1; j_call: TRBJ2-5; d_call: TRBD2; clone_size: -
cdr3_aa: CASDPDRGNEQFF; cdr3_nt: TGTGCCAGCGACCCGGACAGGGGTAATGAGCAGTTCTTC; v_call: TRBV2; j_call: TRBJ2-1; d_call: TRBD1; clone_size: -
cdr3_aa: CASSQELNTEAFF; cdr3_nt: TGCGCCAGCAGCCAAGAGTTGAACACTGAAGCTTTCTTT; v_call: TRBV4-3; j_call: TRBJ1-1; d_call: -; clone_size: -
cdr3_aa: CAITAGGNQPQHF; cdr3_nt: TGTGCCATCACCGCCGGCGGCAATCAGCCCCAGCATTTT; v_call: TRBV10-3; j_call: TRBJ1-5; d_call: -; clone_size: -
cdr3_aa: CASSLAPNNEQFF; cdr3_nt: TGTGCCAGCAGCTTGGCCCCGAACAATGAGCAGTTCTTC; v_call: TRBV5-4; j_call: TRBJ2-1; d_call: -; clone_size: once
cdr3_aa: CASSQDRGTISNYGYTF; cdr3_nt: TGTGCCAGCAGCCAAGATCGTGGGACCATCTCCAACTATGGCTACACCTTC; v_call: TRBV14; j_call: TRBJ1-2; d_call: -; clone_size: -
cdr3_aa: CASSGGGTGREDTF; cdr3_nt: TGCGCCAGCAGCGGTGGTGGGACAGGCCGCGAGGACACCTTC; v_call: TRBV5-1; j_call: TRBJ1-2; d_call: TRBD1; clone_size: once
cdr3_aa: CAWHSGKGYEQYF; cdr3_nt: TGTGCCTGGCATAGCGGGAAGGGCTACGAGCAGTACTTC; v_call: TRBV30; j_call: TRBJ2-7; d_call: TRBD2; clone_size: once
cdr3_aa: CASSVEGGNTQYF; cdr3_nt: TGTGCCAGCAGCGTAGAAGGGGGAAATACGCAGTATTTT; v_call: TRBV9; j_call: TRBJ2-3; d_call: -; clone_size: -
cdr3_aa: CASSSSPLLVETQYF; cdr3_nt: TGTGCCAGCAGTTCTTCCCCCTTGCTGGTGGAGACCCAGTACTTC; v_call: TRBV28; j_call: TRBJ2-5; d_call: -; clone_size: -
cdr3_aa: CASSVGVRFEAFF; cdr3_nt: TGTGCCAGCAGCGTAGGAGTACGGTTTGAAGCTTTCTTT; v_call: TRBV9; j_call: TRBJ1-1; d_call: -; clone_size: -
cdr3_aa: CASSLVAGTRLLFF; cdr3_nt: TGTGCCAGCAGCTTAGTGGCGGGGACCCGGTTATTGTTCTTC; v_call: TRBV7-6; j_call: TRBJ2-1; d_call: -; clone_size: once
cdr3_aa: CASGLLPSEGRAFF; cdr3_nt: TGTGCTAGTGGTTTGTTACCCTCTGAGGGTCGTGCTTTCTTT; v_call: TRBV12-5; j_call: TRBJ1-1; d_call: -; clone_size: -
cdr3_aa: CASSLERGAEQYF; cdr3_nt: TGTGCCAGCAGCTTAGAACGGGGAGCGGAGCAGTACTTC; v_call: TRBV7-6; j_call: TRBJ2-7; d_call: -; clone_size: few
cdr3_aa: CASSSEGRETQYF; cdr3_nt: TGTGCCAGCAGCTCCGAAGGGAGAGAGACCCAGTACTTC; v_call: TRBV5-4; j_call: TRBJ2-5; d_call: -; clone_size: -
cdr3_aa: CASSPRTSGNTGELFF; cdr3_nt: TGTGCCAGCAGCCCTCGGACTAGCGGGAACACCGGGGAGCTGTTTTTT; v_call: TRBV9; j_call: TRBJ2-2; d_call: TRBD2; clone_size: few
cdr3_aa: CASSGPPRDRESTGELFF; cdr3_nt: TGTGCCAGCAGCGGTCCTCCAAGAGACAGGGAGAGCACCGGGGAGCTGTTTTTT; v_call: TRBV9; j_call: TRBJ2-2; d_call: TRBD1; clone_size: -
cdr3_aa: CATDGSSYEQYF; cdr3_nt: TGCGCCACCGACGGGTCCTCCTACGAGCAGTACTTC; v_call: TRBV10-1; j_call: TRBJ2-7; d_call: -; clone_size: -
cdr3_aa: CASSVASYNSPLHF; cdr3_nt: TGTGCCAGCAGCGTAGCATCCTATAATTCACCCCTCCACTTT; v_call: TRBV9; j_call: TRBJ1-6; d_call: -; clone_size: -
cdr3_aa: CASSFAGMSEKLFF; cdr3_nt: TGTGCCAGCAGTTTTGCGGGAATGAGTGAAAAACTGTTTTTT; v_call: TRBV28; j_call: TRBJ1-4; d_call: -; clone_size: -
cdr3_aa: CASTATAEWFF; cdr3_nt: TGTGCCAGCACCGCTACAGCCGAGTGGTTCTTC; v_call: TRBV28; j_call: TRBJ2-1; d_call: -; clone_size: -
cdr3_aa: CASSDQDTGPEAFF; cdr3_nt: TGCGCCAGCAGTGATCAAGATACAGGGCCTGAAGCTTTCTTT; v_call: TRBV10-2; j_call: TRBJ1-1; d_call: -; clone_size: -
cdr3_aa: CAWTAIHSGNTIYF; cdr3_nt: TGTGCCTGGACCGCCATACATTCTGGAAACACCATATATTTT; v_call: TRBV30; j_call: TRBJ1-3; d_call: -; clone_size: once
cdr3_aa: CASSLALGNPHYTF; cdr3_nt: TGCGCCAGCAGCTTGGCCCTCGGGAACCCTCACTACACCTTC; v_call: TRBV5-1; j_call: TRBJ1-2; d_call: -; clone_size: -
cdr3_aa: CSVEVQGRSETEAFF; cdr3_nt: TGCAGCGTTGAGGTACAGGGAAGGTCGGAGACTGAAGCTTTCTTT; v_call: TRBV29-1; j_call: TRBJ1-1; d_call: -; clone_size: -
cdr3_aa: CASSDRAQPQHF; cdr3_nt: TGTGCCAGCAGTGACAGGGCACAGCCCCAGCATTTT; v_call: TRBV6-1; j_call: TRBJ1-5; d_call: -; clone_size: -
cdr3_aa: CASSEPGENEKLFF; cdr3_nt: TGTGCCAGTAGCGAACCGGGGGAAAATGAAAAACTGTTTTTT; v_call: TRBV19; j_call: TRBJ1-4; d_call: -; clone_size: few
cdr3_aa: CASSEKAGAVTQYF; cdr3_nt: TGTGCCAGCAGTGAAAAGGCGGGAGCGGTGACCCAGTACTTC; v_call: TRBV2; j_call: TRBJ2-5; d_call: TRBD2; clone_size: -
cdr3_aa: CASSASYLGGSGTEAFF; cdr3_nt: TGTGCCAGCAGTGCGTCTTATTTGGGGGGTTCGGGCACTGAAGCTTTCTTT; v_call: TRBV6-1; j_call: TRBJ1-1; d_call: -; clone_size: -
cdr3_aa: CASSEIGPGNEQFF; cdr3_nt: TGTGCCAGCAGTGAAATCGGCCCCGGCAATGAGCAGTTCTTC; v_call: TRBV6-1; j_call: TRBJ2-1; d_call: -; clone_size: -
cdr3_aa: CASSVDTVSEAFF; cdr3_nt: TGTGCCAGCAGCGTAGACACGGTCTCTGAAGCTTTCTTT; v_call: TRBV9; j_call: TRBJ1-1; d_call: -; clone_size: -
cdr3_aa: CASSQVSQGNEKLFF; cdr3_nt: TGCGCCAGCAGCCAAGTAAGCCAGGGAAATGAAAAACTGTTTTTT; v_call: TRBV4-1; j_call: TRBJ1-4; d_call: -; clone_size: -
cdr3_aa: CASSFGTGNYGYTF; cdr3_nt: TGTGCCAGCAGCTTCGGGACGGGTAACTATGGCTACACCTTC; v_call: TRBV7-2; j_call: TRBJ1-2; d_call: -; clone_size: once
cdr3_aa: CASSQERTSSTDTQYF; cdr3_nt: TGCGCCAGCAGCCAAGAGCGGACCTCTAGCACAGATACGCAGTATTTT; v_call: TRBV4-3; j_call: TRBJ2-3; d_call: -; clone_size: few
cdr3_aa: CASSQTLAGEGTQYF; cdr3_nt: TGTGCCAGCAGTCAAACCTTAGCGGGAGAGGGTACGCAGTATTTT; v_call: TRBV6-6; j_call: TRBJ2-3; d_call: TRBD2; clone_size: -
cdr3_aa: CASSLALAGASPTGELFF; cdr3_nt: TGTGCTAGCAGCTTAGCCCTAGCGGGTGCATCTCCCACCGGGGAGCTGTTTTTT; v_call: TRBV7-7; j_call: TRBJ2-2; d_call: TRBD2; clone_size: -
cdr3_aa: CAWTRLKSGGEGFVSGYTF; cdr3_nt: TGTGCCTGGACCCGTCTCAAGTCAGGGGGTGAGGGCTTTGTGTCCGGCTACACCTTC; v_call: TRBV30; j_call: TRBJ1-2; d_call: TRBD1; clone_size: -
cdr3_aa: CASSLDKGAIMGYTF; cdr3_nt: TGTGCCAGCAGCTTAGATAAGGGGGCGATTATGGGCTACACCTTC; v_call: TRBV11-3; j_call: TRBJ1-2; d_call: TRBD1; clone_size: -
cdr3_aa: CASSSLDQPQHF; cdr3_nt: TGTGCCAGCAGTTCCCTTGATCAGCCCCAGCATTTT; v_call: TRBV27; j_call: TRBJ1-5; d_call: -; clone_size: few
cdr3_aa: CASSVSDGSNQPQHF; cdr3_nt: TGTGCCAGCAGCGTATCGGACGGATCCAATCAGCCCCAGCATTTT; v_call: TRBV9; j_call: TRBJ1-5; d_call: -; clone_size: few
cdr3_aa: CASSYQGTNEQYF; cdr3_nt: TGTGCCAGCAGCTACCAGGGGACAAACGAGCAGTACTTC; v_call: TRBV7-6; j_call: TRBJ2-7; d_call: -; clone_size: -
cdr3_aa: CASSSQSHSTDTQYF; cdr3_nt: TGTGCCAGCAGCTCCCAGTCTCATAGCACAGATACGCAGTATTTT; v_call: TRBV5-4; j_call: TRBJ2-3; d_call: -; clone_size: -
cdr3_aa: CASSFGEGSWQTANYGYTF; cdr3_nt: TGTGCCAGCAGCTTTGGTGAGGGATCGTGGCAGACCGCTAACTATGGCTACACCTTC; v_call: TRBV7-2; j_call: TRBJ1-2; d_call: -; clone_size: -
cdr3_aa: CASSLGSLTGRTQPQHF; cdr3_nt: TGTGCCAGCAGCTTGGGTTCGTTAACGGGGAGGACTCAGCCCCAGCATTTT; v_call: TRBV5-5; j_call: TRBJ1-5; d_call: -; clone_size: -
cdr3_aa: CASSEEAGTRETQYF; cdr3_nt: TGTGCCAGCAGTGAAGAGGCGGGGACTAGGGAGACCCAGTACTTC; v_call: TRBV2; j_call: TRBJ2-5; d_call: TRBD2; clone_size: -
cdr3_aa: CASSYSAGSINEQFF; cdr3_nt: TGTGCCAGCAGTTACTCGGCGGGTTCAATCAATGAGCAGTTCTTC; v_call: TRBV6-5; j_call: TRBJ2-1; d_call: -; clone_size: -
cdr3_aa: CASRLAGGPAEQYF; cdr3_nt: TGTGCCAGCCGGTTGGCGGGAGGGCCCGCCGAGCAGTACTTC; v_call: TRBV7-2; j_call: TRBJ2-7; d_call: TRBD2; clone_size: -
cdr3_aa: CASMDRAPSGANVLTF; cdr3_nt: TGTGCCAGCATGGACAGGGCCCCCTCTGGGGCCAACGTCCTGACTTTC; v_call: TRBV28; j_call: TRBJ2-6; d_call: TRBD1; clone_size: -
cdr3_aa: CASSFRGTADYNEQFF; cdr3_nt: TGTGCCAGCAGCTTCAGGGGGACAGCTGACTACAATGAGCAGTTCTTC; v_call: TRBV11-3; j_call: TRBJ2-1; d_call: TRBD1; clone_size: -
cdr3_aa: CASSLNAAGANVLTF; cdr3_nt: TGTGCCAGCAGTTTAAACGCCGCTGGGGCCAACGTCCTGACTTTC; v_call: TRBV27; j_call: TRBJ2-6; d_call: -; clone_size: -
cdr3_aa: CASRQHTYEQYF; cdr3_nt: TGTGCCAGCAGACAGCATACCTACGAGCAGTACTTC; v_call: TRBV6-1; j_call: TRBJ2-7; d_call: -; clone_size: -
cdr3_aa: CASSLVGRADTEAFF; cdr3_nt: TGTGCCAGCAGCTTAGTAGGGAGGGCGGACACTGAAGCTTTCTTT; v_call: TRBV7-2; j_call: TRBJ1-1; d_call: -; clone_size: -